This TCR beta chain comes out of a study of OX40 agonist ivuxolimab in advanced cancers. For the wider study: Ivuxolimab, which targeted the costimulatory receptor OX40 (CD134), was an agonistic, fully human IgG2 monoclonal antibody. A male proportion of around 81% and a mean age of 60 years, ranging from 23 to 79, were recorded for the dose-escalation cohort. Intravenous ivuxolimab was administered to patients every 2 weeks at six dose levels: 0.01, 0.1, 0.3, 1.5, 3 and 10 mg/kg. Patients were allowed to have had prior anti-PD-1, anti-PD-L1 or anti-CTLA-4 therapy, and approximately 40% of the dose-escalation patients had previously received checkpoint inhibitors. Three dose-escalation patients achieved partial responses, one with hepatocellular carcinoma and two with cutaneous melanoma. The paper describes the monotherapy dose-escalation part (N of about 47 patients) of the phase I trial of ivuxolimab. The purpose of peripheral TCRbeta sequencing was to test whether ivuxolimab changed TCR sequence diversity and led to clonal T-cell expansion. Of the approximately 54 patients in dose escalation, approximately 20 had hepatocellular carcinoma, roughly 15 had melanoma, 9 had renal cell carcinoma and 9 had head and neck cancer.

Ends trimmed: V by 5 bases, J by 7 bases; bases unmatched to a gene: 8. The CDR3 covers 16 residues, taking in both the cysteine and the phenylalanine. Only CDR3 DNA remains: 48 bases, in frame from the first base. As encoded in the germline V gene (reference sequence), CDR1 is MNHEY while CDR2 is SMNVEV. Genomic DNA was isolated from the sorted cells so that the TCRbeta CDR3 region could be sequenced. The immunoSEQ Assay was used for sequencing of TCRbeta CDR3 regions. TCRdb obtained this table from immuneACCESS and retained in-frame rearrangements with V and J assigned. These tables miss some clones; where compared with another copy, unresolved V genes account for less than half of the shortfall, and the remainder is unexplained. The sample yields some 140,000 clones; 90% were counted once. The ten biggest clones cover around 0.99% of the sample. As for this clone: What antigen it recognizes has not been identified. No clone much larger than this one lies a single base away; base qualities are absent.

The trial excluded patients who had a history of autoimmune disease or who were on systemic immunosuppression. Peripheral blood for TCR sequencing was collected from all dose cohorts at baseline, on cycle 4 day 1, and on cycle 7 day 1. The samples were taken from a phase I, first-in-human, multicenter, open-label dose-escalation trial of ivuxolimab. Adults with locally advanced or metastatic melanoma, renal cell, hepatocellular, or head and neck squamous cell carcinoma were enrolled in the trial. CD4+ and CD8+ T cells were sorted separately from peripheral blood before TCR sequencing. General study outcomes and caveats: The antigen specificity of the clonally expanded peripheral T cells was not determined. Low levels of normalized T-cell clonal expansion were also seen in some patients who did not respond. In partial responders in the 0.1-3.0 mg/kg groups, normalized peripheral clonal expansion was found to be among the lowest, especially among CD8+ T cells. Clonal expansion of both CD4+ and CD8+ blood T cells was observed from baseline to week 6 at doses 0.1 to 3.0 mg/kg. After ivuxolimab, expanded clones were on average more numerous among CD8+ T cells than among CD4+ T cells.

This receptor chain uses TRBV27 and TRBJ1-4; 12 bases in the middle match TRBD1. This clonotype was obtained from an adult with an advanced solid tumor such as melanoma, head and neck, liver or kidney cancer. This specimen consisted of CD4+ or CD8+ T cells sorted from blood, obtained in a trial of the OX40 agonist ivuxolimab. The nucleotides read TGTGCCAGCAGTCGAACGGGACAGGGGGCAGGTGAAAAACTGTTTTTT. Translated, it reads CASSRTGQGAGEKLFF.